Detailed here is one T cell receptor (beta chain). Its target is unknown. Sequenced by immunoSEQ multiplex PCR; TCRdb stores in-frame clones only, minus some. This table holds about 21,000 clones, 75% to 90% found once. The data originate from a study of T cells after posttransplantation cyclophosphamide. Sampled 1 year posttransplant, controls received myeloablative marrow transplants, methotrexate and a calcineurin inhibitor. Whole-study results and caveats: Blood and skin or GI T cell repertoires showed limited TRB overlap. Recipient CMV seropositivity and CMV reactivation strongly tracked TRB clonality. Donor-recipient repertoire similarity was low at 1-2 months, rising over year one.

V was cut by 6 bases and J by 4 bases, with 16 bases left in between. Germline assignment: CDR1 LNHDA and CDR2 SQIVND (reference sequence). The CDR3 runs 15 residues. The source was PBMCs, collected about 350 days after allogeneic stem cell transplant with calcineurin inhibitor and methotrexate. The clonotype was recovered from a female patient in her thirties or forties who received an allogeneic stem cell transplant from an unrelated donor, was CMV-positive, and had acute and chronic GVHD. Some T cells may trace back to the graft donor. The rearrangement links TRBV19 to TRBJ1-5, with no clear D. The CDR3 DNA follows: TGTGCCAGTAGGCACTTGAGGTATTCAAATCAGCCCCAGCATTTT. Residues: CASRHLRYSNQPQHF. Variable domain in full (rest from reference TRBV19 and TRBJ1-5): DGGITQSPKYLFRKEGQNVTLSCEQNLNHDAMYWYRQDPGQGLRLIYYSQIVNDFQKGDIAEGYSVSREKKESFPLTVTSAQKNPTAFYLCASRHLRYSNQPQHFGDGTRLSIL.